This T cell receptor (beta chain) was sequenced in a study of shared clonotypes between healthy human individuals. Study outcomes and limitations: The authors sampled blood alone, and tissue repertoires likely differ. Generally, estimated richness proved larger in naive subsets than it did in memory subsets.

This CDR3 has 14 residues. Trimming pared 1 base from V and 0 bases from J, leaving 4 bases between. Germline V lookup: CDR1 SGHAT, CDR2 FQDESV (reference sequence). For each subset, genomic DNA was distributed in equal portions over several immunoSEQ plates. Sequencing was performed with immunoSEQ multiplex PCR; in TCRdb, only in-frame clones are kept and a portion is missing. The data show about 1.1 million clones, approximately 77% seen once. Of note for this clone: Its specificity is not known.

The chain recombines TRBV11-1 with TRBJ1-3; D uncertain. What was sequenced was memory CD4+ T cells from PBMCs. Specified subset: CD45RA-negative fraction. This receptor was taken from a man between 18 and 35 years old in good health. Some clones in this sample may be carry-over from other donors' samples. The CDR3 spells CASSLELSGNTIYF. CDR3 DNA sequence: TGTGCCAGCAGCTTAGAACTCTCTGGAAACACCATATATTTT.